This TCR beta chain was captured in a study of blood T cell repertoires in COVID-19. On the study more broadly: T cells, B-cell-depleted T cells, or PBMCs provided the cDNA or gDNA that served as material.

Original data processing: By means of reference gene primer amplification, nucleated cell counts were estimated. Generated by immunoSEQ multiplex PCR, the TCRdb table keeps only in-frame clones and is missing some. V, J and clone size were drawn from that table, and D and trimming were deduced from the DNA. The sample lists about 200,000 clones; 80% to 90% were seen once. The length of the CDR3 is 12 residues. V lost 6 bases and J lost 11, with 14 bases in between. The germline gives CDR1 SNHLY, CDR2 FYNNEI. The chain joins TRBV2 to TRBJ1-5, with a tentative D call TRBD1 (5 bases). The specimen sequenced was peripheral blood. The clonotype comes from a man younger than 45 who had recovered from COVID-19. CDR3 loop: CASREPGIAQHF. Written as DNA, the CDR3 is TGTGCCAGCAGAGAACCAGGGATCGCCCAGCATTTT.